Each of the 19 T cell receptor beta chains below was sequenced from the same sample in a study of cytomegalovirus exposure and HLA in healthy donors (dated by TCRdb to about 2017). Library creation used the immunoSEQ multiplex PCR assay. What TCRdb holds here is the immuneACCESS table cut down to in-frame rearrangements. Part of the clones is not present; checked against another copy, under half of the missing clones reflect an unresolved V gene, and the others are unexplained. The sample records under 250,000 clones, just over 90% of which are singletons. 1% to 1.2% of the sample comes from the top ten. The sequencing sample was made of PBMCs. These receptors were obtained from a woman between 18 and 30 years old in good health and CMV-seronegative.

This chain joins TRBV5-1 and TRBJ2-2, with 13 bases identical to TRBD2. The CDR3 length is 16 residues. With 4 bases clipped from V and 4 bases from J, the junction kept 4 bases outside the gene matches. Germline assignment: CDR1 SGHRS and CDR2 YFSETQ. The CDR3 here is CASSLTSGRATGELFF. The DNA for the CDR3 is TGCGCCAGCAGCCTAACTAGCGGGAGGGCCACCGGGGAGCTGTTTTTT.

CDR3 DNA sequence: TGTGCCAGCAGCTTAGATCCCCGCGACAGCCTACCAGGCCGGGTTACGCAGTATTTT. This translates into CASSLDPRDSLPGRVTQYF. The genes are TRBV7-6 and TRBJ2-3, with D perhaps matching TRBD1 (5 bases). The germline CDR1 and CDR2 sequences are SGHVS and FNYEAQ. This CDR3 comprises 19 residues. The ends were cut back, 1 base at V and 8 bases at J, with 28 bases in the middle.

This chain connects TRBV2 to TRBJ2-5; TRBD2 is a possible D gene (5 bases). V dropped 6 bases and J dropped 5 bases, with 10 bases sitting between them. Germline CDR1 SNHLY, CDR2 FYNNEI. The CDR3 covers 12 residues. CDR3 loop: CASRWSGETQYF. The CDR3 nucleotides read TGTGCCAGCAGGTGGTCGGGGGAGACCCAGTACTTC.

The chain employs TRBV5-6 and TRBJ1-6; 12 positions agree with TRBD1. With V trimmed by 2 bases and J by 10 bases, 4 bases remained unmatched. CDR1 is SGHDT, CDR2 YYEEEE, per germline. This CDR3 is 15 amino acids long. CDR3 loop: CASSFGTGGKSPLHF. Here the CDR3 DNA reads TGTGCCAGCAGCTTTGGGACAGGGGGCAAATCACCCCTCCACTTT.

This chain connects TRBV4-2 to TRBJ2-1; 14 bases line up with TRBD2. Looked up from germline, CDR1 is LGHNA and CDR2 is YNFKEQ. V shed 0 bases and J 8 bases; nucleotides not matched to a gene: 9. The CDR3 is 18 residues long. CDR3 nucleotide sequence: TGTGCCAGCAGCCAAGAACAGCGACTAGCGGGAGGGCCCGATGAGCAGTTCTTC. The encoded protein is CASSQEQRLAGGPDEQFF.

CDR3 DNA: TGTGCCAGTGTACAGGGGACCTACAATGAGCAGTTCTTC. This sequence encodes CASVQGTYNEQFF. The rearrangement joins TRBV7-9 to TRBJ2-1; 7 bases map to TRBD1. The germline CDR1 and CDR2 sequences are SEHNR and FQNEAQ (reference sequence). The CDR3 runs to 13 residues. The junction had 4 bases not matched to a gene; V was cut back by 9 bases and J by 2 bases. Looking up the rest from reference TRBV7-9 and TRBJ2-1 gives the full variable domain: DTGVSQNPRHKITKRGQNVTFRCDPISEHNRLYWYRQTLGQGPEFLTYFQNEAQLEKSRLLSDRFSAERPKGSFSTLEIQRTEQGDSAMYLCASVQGTYNEQFFGPGTRLTVL.

This chain links TRBV4-2 with TRBJ2-7; 9 positions match TRBD2. The junction had 7 bases not matched to a gene; V was cut back by 6 bases and J by 4 bases. CDR1 is LGHNA and CDR2 is YNFKEQ in the germline V gene. The CDR3 totals 14 residues. The CDR3 here is CASRGSSGTYEQYF. The CDR3 bases are TGTGCCAGCAGGGGGTCTAGCGGGACTTACGAGCAGTACTTC.

J is TRBJ2-1 and V is TRBV18; D is possibly TRBD2 (5 bases). Trimming pared 1 base from V and 0 bases from J, leaving 19 bases between. Germline V gene lookup returns CDR1 KGHSH and CDR2 LQKENI. CDR3 size: 19 residues. The CDR3 here is CASSPRATSQTSSYNEQFF. In DNA form, the CDR3 reads TGTGCCAGCTCACCACGAGCTACTAGTCAGACCAGCTCCTACAATGAGCAGTTCTTC.

V is TRBV20-1 and J is TRBJ1-4; D not certain. The germline V gene encodes CDR1 DFQATT and CDR2 SNEGSKA (reference sequence). The CDR3 is made up of 11 amino acids. The CDR3 region has the DNA TGCGCGGGCGTCCTTAATGAAAAACTGTTTTTT. Protein: CAGVLNEKLFF.

This rearrangement joins TRBV28 to TRBJ2-2; 7 positions agree with TRBD2. Germline trimming cut 6 bases from V and 1 base from J; bases unmatched to any gene: 8. Germline V lookup: CDR1 MDHEN, CDR2 SYDVKM. This CDR3 contains 16 residues. The CDR3 DNA reads TGTGCCAGCAGGGGGAGGGCGTCGGGGAACACCGGGGAGCTGTTTTTT. Its translation is CASRGRASGNTGELFF.

V and J are TRBV10-3 and TRBJ2-7; the match to TRBD2 covers 9 bases. The germline CDR1 and CDR2 sequences are ENHRY and SYGVKD. J gave up 6 bases and V 2 bases, and 8 bases lay outside the gene matches. CDR3 length: 15 amino acids. For the CDR3, the DNA is TGTGCCATCAGTGAGGCGGGAGGGCCGCCCCTCGAGCAGTACTTC. This sequence encodes CAISEAGGPPLEQYF.

The CDR3 sequence is CATSRDTGEKLFF. CDR3 coding DNA: TGTGCCACCAGCAGAGATACAGGGGAAAAACTGTTTTTT. This chain joins TRBV15 and TRBJ1-4, with D possibly being TRBD1 (6 bases). CDR3 length: 13 amino acids. V shed 0 bases and J shed 8 bases, with 7 bases lying between them. Germline CDR1 and CDR2: LNHNV and YYDKDF (reference sequence).

The chain is built from TRBV5-1 and TRBJ2-2; 8 bases match TRBD1. The CDR3 spans 15 residues. With 2 bases clipped from V and 5 bases from J, the junction kept 5 bases outside the gene matches. CDR1 is SGHRS, CDR2 YFSETQ, per germline. The CDR3 region is CASSLTWTGTGELFF. The DNA for the CDR3 is TGCGCCAGCAGCTTAACATGGACAGGGACCGGGGAGCTGTTTTTT.

V gene TRBV11-2 combines with J gene TRBJ2-2; 10 nucleotides agree with TRBD1. CDR1 is SGHAT, CDR2 FQNNGV, per germline. The CDR3 spans 18 residues. Losses at the gene ends were 3 bases for V and 6 bases for J; bases not matched to a gene: 13. In DNA, the CDR3 is TGTGCCAGCAGCTTTCCTTCCGGGACAGGGGCTTGGGCCGGGGAGCTGTTTTTT. Its protein product is CASSFPSGTGAWAGELFF.

The genes are TRBV6-5 and TRBJ1-6; no definite D call. V was shortened by 5 bases and J by 10 bases, with 18 bases between the two germline ends. Germline assignment: CDR1 MNHEY and CDR2 SVGAGI. The CDR3 length is 15 residues. The CDR3: CASSPERGRESPLHF. DNA for the CDR3: TGTGCCAGCAGTCCGGAACGAGGTCGGGAATCACCCCTCCACTTT.

The chain employs TRBV10-2 and TRBJ2-5; D is ambiguous. This CDR3 comprises 14 residues. V lost 5 bases to trimming and J lost 2 bases, with 12 bases between them. Germline V lookup: CDR1 WSHSY, CDR2 SAAADI. The chain's CDR3 is CASSTIRVQETQYF. As DNA, the CDR3 is TGCGCCAGCAGTACCATCCGGGTTCAAGAGACCCAGTACTTC.

This clone was counted only a few times. The chain has TRBV7-6 and TRBJ2-5, with TRBD2 matching over 11 bases. Germline-derived CDR1 and CDR2 are SGHVS and FNYEAQ. J was trimmed by 3 bases and V by 4 bases; bases with no gene match: 7. The CDR3 length is 16 residues. CDR3 protein: CASSSPPGLAEETQYF. The DNA for the CDR3 is TGTGCCAGCAGCTCTCCCCCGGGACTAGCGGAAGAGACCCAGTACTTC.

This chain connects TRBV15 to TRBJ1-2; 9 nucleotides align to TRBD1. After removal of 4 bases from V and 2 bases from J, the junction contained 5 bases not matched to a gene. There are 15 residues in the CDR3. Germline V lookup: CDR1 LNHNV, CDR2 YYDKDF (reference sequence). Here the CDR3 DNA reads TGTGCCACCAGCAAAGCCGGACAGGGGAACTATGGCTACACCTTC. Translating it yields CATSKAGQGNYGYTF.

The chain carries TRBV30 and TRBJ1-6; D is unresolved. Trimming pared 2 bases from V and 1 base from J, leaving 9 bases between. The CDR3 sequence is 15 residues long. Germline CDR1 and CDR2: GTSNPN and SVGIG (reference sequence). The CDR3, as DNA: TGTGCCTGGAGTTTGGCGGGGTCCTATAATTCACCCCTCCACTTT. This codes for CAWSLAGSYNSPLHF.